This T cell receptor beta chain was identified in a study of shared clonotypes between healthy human individuals. The overall study: Participating donors consisted of two women and a few men aged 18 to 49.

Trimming pared 0 bases from V and 4 bases from J, leaving 7 bases between. This CDR3 spans 14 amino acids. Germline V gives CDR1 MRHNA, CDR2 SNTAGT. Template for every sorted-subset replicate PCR totaled approximately 0.2 ug DNA, approximately 30,000 T cell genomes. The data were produced by immunoSEQ multiplex PCR, yet TCRdb's version contains in-frame clones alone and is incomplete. The sample shows millions of clones, 85% to 95% of them seen only once. The study enrolled healthy HIV-negative adults without recent acute infections or vaccinations as donors. The sequenced material came from naive CD4+ T cells sorted from blood. The subset: CD45RA+ positively selected. The rearrangement joins TRBV6-4 to TRBJ2-1; D call uncertain. The receptor was derived from a man between 18 and 29 years old in good health. The CDR3 loop reads CASSDSWAYNEQFF. The CDR3 DNA is TGTGCCAGCAGTGACTCGTGGGCATACAATGAGCAGTTCTTC.